The source of this T cell receptor (beta chain) is a study of regulatory T cells in long-lasting Graves disease. Through Arm-PCR of CDR3 regions and iRepertoire HTBI primers, TCR beta libraries were built. Via MiXCR, TCRdb re-called the multiplex PCR reads, giving one row per CDR3 protein. The sample yields about 560,000 distinct CDR3 sequences, roughly a sixth seen once. CDR1 is LGHDT, CDR2 YNNKEL, per germline (reference sequence). CDR3 length: 16 amino acids. The J segment lost 5 bases and the V segment lost 4 bases, leaving 12 bases of the junction unmatched. The sample's time point: newly diagnosed GD, antithyroid drugs for less than 3 months. Extracted RNA from PBMCs served as the source of the TCR library. The same sample was also studied in work on T cells in Graves' hyperthyroidism and ophthalmopathy.

This receptor was obtained from a man between 18 and 35 years old with Graves disease. V is TRBV3-1 and J is TRBJ2-5, with TRBD1 matching 8 bases. The sequences come from peripheral blood mononuclear cells (PBMCs), collected at new diagnosis, from a patient treated with antithyroid drugs. DNA of the CDR3: TGTGCCAGCAGCCTCTCGGGGCAGGGGGCAGGGGAGACCCAGTACTTC. It is translated as CASSLSGQGAGETQYF.